This TCR beta chain derives from a study of shared clonotypes between healthy human individuals. Investigators spread the genomic DNA of each subset evenly over several immunoSEQ plates. Per sorted-subset replicate PCR, input was approximately 0.2 ug DNA, representing about 29,000 T cell genomes. Profiling relied on immunoSEQ multiplex PCR, and the TCRdb table lists in-frame clones only, not all of them. The repertoire holds about 2 million clones, with about 95% as singletons. Germline V gene lookup returns CDR1 SGHTA and CDR2 FQGNSA. V lost 3 bases to trimming and J lost 5 bases, with 11 bases between them. The CDR3 has 13 amino acids. Positive CCR7 selection of CD45RO-negative cells yielded the naive CD8 cells, and terminally differentiated effector memory CD45RA+ cells were excluded.

The sequence derives from a man in his late teens or twenties in good health. This chain links TRBV7-2 with TRBJ2-7; D gene unclear. Sequencing was performed on naive CD8+ T cells sorted from blood. The CDR3 nucleotides are TGTGCCAGCAGCTTTGGTGCCCGAAACGAGCAGTACTTC. Its translation: CASSFGARNEQYF. Together with reference TRBV7-2 and TRBJ2-7, the CDR3 gives the full variable domain: GAGVSQSPSNKVTEKGKDVELRCDPISGHTALYWYRQSLGQGLEFLIYFQGNSAPDKSGLPSDRFSAERTGGSVSTLTIQRTQQEDSAVYLCASSFGARNEQYFGPGTRLTVT.